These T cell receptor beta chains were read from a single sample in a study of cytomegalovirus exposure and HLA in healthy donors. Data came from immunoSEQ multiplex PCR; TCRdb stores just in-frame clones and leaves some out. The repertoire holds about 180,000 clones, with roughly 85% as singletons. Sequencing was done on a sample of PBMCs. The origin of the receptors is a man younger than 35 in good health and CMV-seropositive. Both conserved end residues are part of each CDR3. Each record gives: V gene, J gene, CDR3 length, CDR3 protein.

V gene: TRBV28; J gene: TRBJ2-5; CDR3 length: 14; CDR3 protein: CASSFEGLAEAQYF
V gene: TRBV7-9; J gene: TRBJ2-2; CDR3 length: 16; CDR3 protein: CASRGLAGDPTGELFF
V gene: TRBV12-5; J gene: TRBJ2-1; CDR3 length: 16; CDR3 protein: CASGENQGQRMNEQFF
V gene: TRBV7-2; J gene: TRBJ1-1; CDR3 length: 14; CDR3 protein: CASSSPGQLTEAFF
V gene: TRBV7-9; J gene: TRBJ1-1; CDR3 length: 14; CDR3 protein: CASSLQGGNTEAFF
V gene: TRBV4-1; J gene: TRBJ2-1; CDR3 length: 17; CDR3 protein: CASSQDRRAGAYNEQFF
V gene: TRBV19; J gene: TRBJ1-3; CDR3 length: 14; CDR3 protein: CATSSGGSGNTIYF
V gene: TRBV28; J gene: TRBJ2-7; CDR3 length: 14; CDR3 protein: CASSFTGSSYEQYF
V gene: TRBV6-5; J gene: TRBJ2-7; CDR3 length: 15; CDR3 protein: CASSYSTASSYEQYF
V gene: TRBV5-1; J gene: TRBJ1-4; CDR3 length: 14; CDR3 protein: CASSRDSTNEKLFF
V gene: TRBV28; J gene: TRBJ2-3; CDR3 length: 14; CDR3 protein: CASSLGRTGDTQYF
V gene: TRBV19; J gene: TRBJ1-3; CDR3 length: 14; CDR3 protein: CASTWDISGNTIYF
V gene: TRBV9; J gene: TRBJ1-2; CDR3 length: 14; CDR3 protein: CASSVSTGVYGYTF
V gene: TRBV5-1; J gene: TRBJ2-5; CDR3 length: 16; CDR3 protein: CASSLARGRDQETQYF
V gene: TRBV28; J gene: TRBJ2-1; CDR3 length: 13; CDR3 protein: CATLGQNYNEQFF
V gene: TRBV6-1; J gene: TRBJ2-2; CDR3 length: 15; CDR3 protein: CASSPLGGDTGELFF
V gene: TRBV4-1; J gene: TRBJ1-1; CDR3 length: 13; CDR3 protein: CATSRREDTEAFF
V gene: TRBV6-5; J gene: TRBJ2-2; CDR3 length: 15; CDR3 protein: CASTLTSPNTGELFF
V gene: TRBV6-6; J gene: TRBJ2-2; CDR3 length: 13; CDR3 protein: CASSYREAGELFF
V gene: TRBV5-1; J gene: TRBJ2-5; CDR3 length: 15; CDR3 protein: CASSSGTYRAGTQYF
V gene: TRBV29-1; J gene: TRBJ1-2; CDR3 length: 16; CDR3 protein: CSVMAPGTGVAYGYTF
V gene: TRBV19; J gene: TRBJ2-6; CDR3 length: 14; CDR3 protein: CASSLSPGANVLTF
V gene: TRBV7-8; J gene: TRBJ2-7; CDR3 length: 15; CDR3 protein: CASSWTSGRIYEQYF
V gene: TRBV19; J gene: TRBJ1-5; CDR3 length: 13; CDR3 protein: CASSAARRQPQHF
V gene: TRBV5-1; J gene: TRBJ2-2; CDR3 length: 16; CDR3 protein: CASSGGTSGQVGELFF
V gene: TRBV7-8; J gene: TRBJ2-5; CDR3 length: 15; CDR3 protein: CASSHRVPGGETQYF
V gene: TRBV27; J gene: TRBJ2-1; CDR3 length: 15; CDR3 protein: CASSPTLAGGGEQFF